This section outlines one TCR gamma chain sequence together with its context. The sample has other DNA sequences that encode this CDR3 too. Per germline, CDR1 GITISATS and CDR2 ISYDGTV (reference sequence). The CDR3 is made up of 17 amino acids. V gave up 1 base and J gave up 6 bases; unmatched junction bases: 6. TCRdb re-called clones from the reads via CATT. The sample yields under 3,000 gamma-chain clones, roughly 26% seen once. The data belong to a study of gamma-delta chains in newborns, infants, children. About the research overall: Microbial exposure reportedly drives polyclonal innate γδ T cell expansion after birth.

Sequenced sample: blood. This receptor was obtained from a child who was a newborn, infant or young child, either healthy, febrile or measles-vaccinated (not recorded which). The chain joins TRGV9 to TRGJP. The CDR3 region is CALWEVPSELGKKIKVF. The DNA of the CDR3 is TGTGCCTTGTGGGAGGTTCCTTCAGAGTTGGGCAAAAAAATCAAGGTATTT.